These 26 T cell receptor beta chains share one sample of origin, sequenced in a study of blood T cell repertoires in COVID-19. Clones were sequenced by immunoSEQ multiplex PCR, and TCRdb holds only the in-frame ones, with some missing. The sample contains around 130,000 clones, 90% of which appear only once. The specimen was peripheral blood. All receptors derive from a man in his fifties with active COVID-19.

This clone was detected once. The chain has TRBV27 and TRBJ2-4; D is perhaps TRBD2 (5 bases). The V end lost 4 bases, the J end lost 0 bases, and 10 bases lay between the germline ends. CDR1 and CDR2 (germline): MNHEY, SMNVEV (reference sequence). This CDR3 contains 15 residues. CDR3 sequence reads: CASSSGGLAKNIQYF. In DNA form, the CDR3 reads TGTGCCAGCAGTTCGGGTGGACTAGCCAAAAACATTCAGTACTTC.

The chain has TRBV30 and TRBJ2-1; TRBD2 agrees at 9 bases. Trimming took 7 bases from V and 2 from J; bases not matched to a gene: 6. This CDR3 is 14 amino acids long. In germline, CDR1 is GTSNPN, CDR2 SVGIG (reference sequence). The CDR3 DNA sequence: TGTGCCTCCTCGACTAGCGGACCCTACAATGAGCAGTTCTTC. Its protein is CASSTSGPYNEQFF.

The V and J genes are TRBV11-2 and TRBJ2-5; 8 positions match TRBD2. This CDR3 contains 15 residues. Trimming took 3 bases from V and 6 from J; bases not matched to a gene: 9. Germline CDR1 reads SGHAT; CDR2 reads FQNNGV. The chain's CDR3 is CASSFGGGSLKTQYF. CDR3 DNA sequence: TGTGCCAGCAGCTTCGGGGGGGGATCGTTAAAGACCCAGTACTTC.

This clone was recorded once. The rearrangement links TRBV7-9 to TRBJ2-1, with 9 bases fitting TRBD2. Trimming took 1 base from V and 7 from J; bases not matched to a gene: 5. Germline V lookup: CDR1 SEHNR, CDR2 FQNEAQ (reference sequence). The CDR3 consists of 15 residues. The CDR3 reads CASSLVLTSGNEQFF. The CDR3 DNA sequence: TGTGCCAGCAGCTTAGTATTAACTAGCGGGAATGAGCAGTTCTTC.

The rearrangement uses TRBV2 and TRBJ1-4; 7 nucleotides line up with TRBD1. V lost 5 bases, J lost 2 bases, and 5 bases stayed unmatched. This CDR3 has 15 amino acids. Germline V gene sequence: CDR1 SNHLY, CDR2 FYNNEI. This CDR3 is CASSTDRVTNEKLFF. CDR3 bases: TGTGCCAGCAGTACCGACAGGGTGACTAATGAAAAACTGTTTTTT.

The chain has TRBV6-6 and TRBJ2-1; the match to TRBD1 covers 7 bases. Trimming at V came to 0 bases and at J to 6 bases, leaving 2 bases not matched to a gene. There are 14 residues in the CDR3. The germline gives CDR1 MNHNY, CDR2 SVGAGI (reference sequence). The DNA of the CDR3 is TGTGCCAGCAGTTACTCCAACAGGGGCAATGAGCAGTTCTTC. This sequence encodes CASSYSNRGNEQFF.

V and J are TRBV21-1 and TRBJ2-7; TRBD2, the table's D call, lacks a check against the DNA. TRBV21-1 is classified as a pseudogene. The CDR3 length is 20 residues. CDR3 DNA sequence: TGTGCCAGCAGCAAAGTTTGGCGGTGGGTAGCGGGAGATGGGTATTACGAGCAGTACGTC. It is translated as CASSKVWRWVAGDGYYEQYV.

This sequence joins TRBV19 and TRBJ2-7, with D tentatively TRBD2 (6 bases). This CDR3 spans 13 amino acids. V was pared by 5 bases and J by 6 bases, with 14 bases between. Germline V CDR1 and CDR2: LNHDA, SQIVND (reference sequence). Here the CDR3 reads CASSAGQRREQYF. In DNA form, the CDR3 reads TGTGCCAGTAGTGCGGGGCAGAGGCGCGAGCAGTACTTC.

J is TRBJ2-1 and V is TRBV6-4, with 8 bases fitting TRBD1. Germline CDR1 is MRHNA and CDR2 is SNTAGT. There are 14 residues in the CDR3. V shed 4 bases and J 7 bases; nucleotides not matched to a gene: 6. Here the CDR3 reads CASSAQQGANEQFF. CDR3 nucleotides: TGTGCCAGCAGTGCGCAGCAGGGGGCGAATGAGCAGTTCTTC.

CDR3 DNA: TGTGCCAGCAGCTTAGATAGGCCTAGCGGTGGAGATACGCAGTATTTT. Translation gives CASSLDRPSGGDTQYF. The chain joins TRBV11-2 to TRBJ2-3; 7 positions agree with TRBD2. Germline loops: CDR1 SGHAT, CDR2 FQNNGV. V dropped 0 bases and J dropped 5; count of bases not matched to a gene: 8. The CDR3 consists of 16 residues.

The chain carries TRBV12-5 and TRBJ2-1; 12 nucleotides match TRBD2. The CDR3 runs 15 residues. Trimming took 8 bases from V and 10 from J; bases not matched to a gene: 12. Germline CDR1 reads LGHNT; CDR2 reads FRNRAP. CDR3 in amino acids: CASRAWTSGNIEQFF. CDR3 DNA: TGTGCTAGTCGGGCGTGGACTAGCGGGAACATCGAGCAGTTCTTC.

The V call is TRBV7-8, the J call TRBJ2-7; 9 bases match TRBD2. The J segment lost 4 bases and the V segment lost 1 base, leaving 8 bases of the junction unmatched. Germline loops: CDR1 SGHVS, CDR2 FQNEAQ. The CDR3 runs 16 residues. The CDR3 region is CASSLEGLAGRYEQYV. CDR3 nucleotide sequence: TGTGCCAGCAGCTTAGAAGGTCTAGCGGGACGATACGAGCAGTACGTC.

V usage is TRBV7-9 and J usage is TRBJ1-1; perhaps TRBD1 as D (6 bases). The CDR3 sequence is 14 residues long. V lost 6 bases and J 4 bases, leaving 15 bases between the germline ends. Germline CDR1 reads SEHNR; CDR2 reads FQNEAQ (reference sequence). CDR3 bases: TGTGCCAGCAGGTTTATACAGGGCGGCACTGAAGCTTTCTTT. Its translation: CASRFIQGGTEAFF.

This clone was detected a few times. The V and J genes are TRBV4-1 and TRBJ1-2; 10 nucleotides match TRBD1. CDR3 size: 15 residues. V gave up 3 bases and J gave up 7 bases; unmatched junction bases: 8. Looked up from germline, CDR1 is MGHRA and CDR2 is YSYEKL. The DNA of the CDR3 is TGCGCCAGCAGCCATCGGGACAGGGGTTCCCTTGGCTACACCTTC. This encodes CASSHRDRGSLGYTF.

The chain joins TRBV15 to TRBJ2-3; perhaps TRBD2 as D (7 bases). The V and J ends lost 4 bases and 1 base respectively, with 18 bases between them. The CDR3 totals 17 residues. Germline V gives CDR1 LNHNV, CDR2 YYDKDF (reference sequence). The CDR3 bases are TGTGCCACCAGCAAAGGGGGGGATAGCAGACGCACAGATACGCAGTATTTT. This gives the protein CATSKGGDSRRTDTQYF.

The chain is built from TRBV27 and TRBJ1-2, with a tentative D call TRBD1 (5 bases). The CDR3 spans 15 residues. V dropped 8 bases and J dropped 7 bases, with 23 bases sitting between them. Germline V CDR1 and CDR2: MNHEY, SMNVEV (reference sequence). The CDR3 here is CASGRGDSLPRGYTF. The CDR3 DNA follows: TGTGCCAGCGGCCGGGGGGACTCCTTGCCGCGTGGCTACACCTTC.

This rearrangement joins TRBV5-4 to TRBJ2-5; D possibly corresponds to TRBD1 (5 bases). The V end lost 0 bases, the J end lost 0 bases, and 6 bases lay between the germline ends. The CDR3 totals 14 residues. From germline, CDR1 is SGHNT and CDR2 YYREEE (reference sequence). The CDR3 spells CASSLGQNQETQYF. The CDR3 DNA reads as TGTGCCAGCAGCTTGGGACAGAACCAAGAGACCCAGTACTTC.

This clone was seen only a few times. The chain recombines TRBV6-4 with TRBJ1-6, with D maybe TRBD1 (6 bases). Germline CDR1 and CDR2: MRHNA and SNTAGT. The length of the CDR3 is 18 residues. The ends were cut back, 0 bases at V and 5 bases at J, with 17 bases in the middle. CDR3 sequence (DNA): TGTGCCAGCAGTGACTCGAGAGGGGGTGTGGTTAATAATTCACCCCTCCACTTT. Its protein is CASSDSRGGVVNNSPLHF.

V gene TRBV18 combines with J gene TRBJ1-4; D gene ambiguous. The CDR3 extends over 14 amino acids. The germline CDR1 and CDR2 sequences are KGHSH and LQKENI. V was pared by 3 bases and J by 3 bases, with 8 bases between. In DNA, the CDR3 is TGTGCCAGCTCACCCTCGGGATCTAATGAAAAACTGTTTTTT. Amino acids: CASSPSGSNEKLFF.

V usage is TRBV21-1 and J usage is TRBJ1-2; TRBD1 reflects the table's D call only, with no check against the DNA. TRBV21-1 is deemed a pseudogene. The length of the CDR3 is 16 residues. CDR3: CASSKDPRGANYGYTF. CDR3 DNA: TGTGCCAGCAGCAAAGATCCCAGGGGGGCCAACTATGGCTACACCTTC.

The V call is TRBV9, the J call TRBJ2-3, with 7 bases that match TRBD2. The CDR3 covers 16 residues. The trim removed 0 bases at V and 3 bases at J, leaving 7 bases unmatched. From germline, CDR1 is SGDLS and CDR2 YYNGEE. CDR3 loop: CASSVGTTSETDTQYF. DNA for the CDR3: TGTGCCAGCAGCGTAGGAACAACTAGCGAGACAGATACGCAGTATTTT.

Only a few counts were recorded for this clone. The chain couples TRBV10-1 to TRBJ2-1, with 11 bases fitting TRBD2. Germline-derived CDR1 and CDR2 are WNHNN and SYGVQD (reference sequence). The V segment lost 9 bases and the J segment 4 bases; nucleotides outside the gene matches: 5. This CDR3 has 14 residues. The CDR3 DNA is TGCGCCAGTACCCTAGCGGGGGGTTACAATGAGCAGTTCTTC. Protein sequence: CASTLAGGYNEQFF.

This clone is a singleton in its sample. The V call is TRBV11-2, the J call TRBJ2-7; D is unresolved. The germline CDR1 and CDR2 sequences are SGHAT and FQNNGV. The CDR3 totals 14 residues. Trimming removed 5 bases from V and 2 bases from J, with 13 bases in between. The CDR3 nucleotides are TGTGCCAGCAGCCGGTCTGTTTTAGCCTACGAGCAGTACGTC. This sequence encodes CASSRSVLAYEQYV.

The V call is TRBV14, the J call TRBJ1-2; D is unclear. Deletions cut 0 bases from V and 0 bases from J, with 8 bases between. The CDR3 is 15 amino acids. Germline values: CDR1 SGHDN, CDR2 FVKESK. CDR3 sequence: CASSQDPTANYGYTF. In DNA form, the CDR3 reads TGTGCCAGCAGCCAAGACCCCACTGCTAACTATGGCTACACCTTC.

This rearrangement joins TRBV5-1 to TRBJ1-2; TRBD1 agrees at 10 bases. The CDR3 has 15 residues. CDR1 is SGHRS and CDR2 is YFSETQ in the germline V gene. V dropped 0 bases and J dropped 5; count of bases not matched to a gene: 4. Here the CDR3 DNA reads TGCGCCAGCAGCTTGGGACAGGGGGCGCGGTATGGCTACACCTTC. It codes for CASSLGQGARYGYTF. Complete variable domain (other parts from reference TRBV5-1 and TRBJ1-2): KAGVTQTPRYLIKTRGQQVTLSCSPISGHRSVSWYQQTPGQGLQFLFEYFSETQRNKGNFPGRFSGRQFSNSRSEMNVSTLELGDSALYLCASSLGQGARYGYTFGSGTRLTVV.

V gene TRBV20-1 combines with J gene TRBJ2-1; D gene unclear. V lost 0 bases and J lost 6, with 3 bases in between. CDR3 size: 11 residues. Germline loops: CDR1 DFQATT, CDR2 SNEGSKA (reference sequence). DNA of the CDR3: TGCAGTGCTAGAGATATCAATGAGCAGTTCTTC. It encodes CSARDINEQFF.